This record looks at one T cell receptor (beta chain) sequence and its context. Its antigen is not identified. Unmatched junction bases numbered 23, after V lost 6 bases and J lost 5 bases. This CDR3 is built from 19 residues. Germline values: CDR1 MDHEN, CDR2 SYDVKM. The data stem from a study of shared clonotypes between healthy human individuals. Overall study results and limits: Expectations were that clonotype sharing among donors would be affected by sequencing depth.

Measured with immunoSEQ multiplex PCR; TCRdb has only the in-frame clones, and not every one. Of around 1.5 million clones in the sample, 95% to 99% were seen once. The sequencing input was naive CD4+ T cells sorted from blood. Subset indicated: CD45RA+ positively selected. The TCR was taken from a man in his thirties or forties in good health. The V gene is TRBV28, the J gene TRBJ2-5, with 8 bases aligning to TRBD2. The DNA for the CDR3 is TGTGCCAGCAGGAGCCTGGCGCACGGGAGGGGCGTTTTGTACGAGACCCAGTACTTC. Translating gives CASRSLAHGRGVLYETQYF.